This T cell receptor (beta chain) was sequenced for a study of T cell responses to AZD1222 COVID-19 vaccine. Findings and caveats of the study: Females made up more of the donors, who were largely white British, and clonal diversity may have come out too low.

Libraries were prepared by immunoSEQ multiplex PCR; TCRdb keeps only in-frame clonotypes and omits some of them. The sample lists 85,000 to 120,000 clones, 90% occurring once. The CDR3 is 16 residues long. V dropped 5 bases and J dropped 2; count of bases not matched to a gene: 10. Germline CDR1 LNHDA, CDR2 SQIVND (reference sequence). Concerning this clone itself: Its antigen is as yet unknown.

The receptor's source is an adult in good health. The gene calls are TRBV19 and TRBJ2-3; 7 bases are a match to TRBD1. Sample: peripheral blood, taken on day 0 of AZD1222 vaccination. The CDR3 here is CASSAGTGTATDTQYF. The CDR3 coding sequence is TGTGCCAGTAGTGCAGGCACCGGGACAGCCACAGATACGCAGTATTTT.